A single sample gave rise to the 21 T cell receptor beta chains below, sequenced in a study of neurological immune-mediated disorders. TCRdb used MiXCR to reprocess the 5' RACE reads, holding one entry per CDR3 protein. This table holds fewer than 85,000 distinct CDR3 sequences, approximately 5% found once. Sequencing was carried out using PBMCs. These receptors were obtained from a woman in her twenties or thirties with multiple sclerosis.

This clonotype appeared many times. This chain connects TRBV12-3 or TRBV12-4 to TRBJ2-3; 12 bases agree with TRBD2. This CDR3 has 17 amino acids. V shed 5 bases, J shed 2 bases, and the junction held 8 bases outside the gene matches. The CDR3: CASSIRLAGVNTDTQYF. In DNA form, the CDR3 reads TGTGCCAGCAGTATCAGACTAGCGGGAGTGAACACAGATACGCAGTATTTT.

The chain employs TRBV12-3 or TRBV12-4 and TRBJ2-5; D gene unclear. There are 14 residues in the CDR3. V lost 1 base to trimming and J lost 0 bases, with 6 bases between them. The CDR3 coding sequence is TGTGCCAGCAGTTTAGGGAAGAACCAAGAGACCCAGTACTTC. Amino acid sequence: CASSLGKNQETQYF.

This clonotype has at least ten counts. V is TRBV28 and J is TRBJ2-7; a weak D match, TRBD2 (7 bases). The germline V gene encodes CDR1 MDHEN and CDR2 SYDVKM. The CDR3 sequence is 16 residues long. Trimming left V 6 bases short and J 6 bases short, with 24 bases between. CDR3 sequence (DNA): TGTGCCAGCAGCTACAGGGTTAGGGGATGGGGGGGCGAGCAGTACTTC. Protein product: CASSYRVRGWGGEQYF. Drawing the rest from reference TRBV28 and TRBJ2-7, the complete variable domain is DVKVTQSSRYLVKRTGEKVFLECVQDMDHENMFWYRQDPGLGLRLIYFSYDVKMKEKGDIPEGYSVSREKKERFSLILESASTNQTSMYLCASSYRVRGWGGEQYFGPGTRLTVT.

In this sample, this clonotype turned up many times. The chain has TRBV4-1 and TRBJ1-3; D unclear. Trimming removed 0 bases from V and 3 bases from J, with 9 bases in between. This CDR3 spans 15 amino acids. Germline V gene lookup returns CDR1 MGHRA and CDR2 YSYEKL. The CDR3 protein is CASSQDRTVGNTIYF. As DNA, the CDR3 is TGCGCCAGCAGCCAAGATCGGACCGTTGGAAACACCATATATTTT.

This clonotype showed up many times. The rearrangement links TRBV24-1 to TRBJ2-5; the D is unclear. V lost 3 bases, J lost 2 bases, and 6 bases lay in between. This CDR3 region has 13 residues. Germline CDR1 is KGHDR and CDR2 is SFDVKD. CDR3 amino acids: CATSDPNQETQYF. As DNA, the CDR3 is TGTGCCACCAGTGATCCGAATCAAGAGACCCAGTACTTC.

There are many counts of this clonotype. The V call is TRBV5-1, the J call TRBJ2-3; possible D gene TRBD2, 6 bases. The CDR3 spans 14 residues. Trimming shortened V by 4 bases and J by 0 bases, and 9 bases separated the two germline ends. Per germline, CDR1 SGHRS and CDR2 YFSETQ. DNA of the CDR3: TGCGCCAGCAGCGTGGAGGGGAGCACAGATACGCAGTATTTT. Translation gives CASSVEGSTDTQYF.

This clonotype was detected ten times or more. V and J are TRBV5-6 and TRBJ1-1, with 9 bases matching TRBD1. The CDR3 covers 14 residues. Trimming took 1 base from V and 6 from J; bases not matched to a gene: 4. Germline CDR1 and CDR2: SGHDT and YYEEEE. The CDR3 loop is CASSLNRGPAEAFF. Written as DNA, the CDR3 is TGTGCCAGCAGCTTGAACAGGGGGCCCGCTGAAGCTTTCTTT.

The sample holds a few counts of this clonotype. The CDR3 region has the DNA TGTGCCAGCAGCCAAACGGACAGGGGATCTTATGGCTACACCTTC. Encoded protein: CASSQTDRGSYGYTF. The chain carries TRBV3-1 and TRBJ1-2; TRBD1 agrees at 9 bases. The ends lost 2 bases at V and 5 bases at J; junction bases unmatched: 6. The CDR3 has 15 residues. Per germline, CDR1 LGHDT and CDR2 YNNKEL (reference sequence).

This clonotype was picked up many times. The chain recombines TRBV20-1 with TRBJ1-2; TRBD1 might be the D (5 bases). The CDR3 totals 12 residues. Germline V CDR1 and CDR2: DFQATT, SNEGSKA (reference sequence). The ends were cut back, 6 bases at V and 7 bases at J, with 15 bases in the middle. CDR3 bases: TGCAGTGCAGTCCCCTGGGGGGGTGGCTACACCTTC. It codes for CSAVPWGGGYTF.

This clonotype was counted at least ten times. The rearrangement joins TRBV7-3 to TRBJ2-2; D may be TRBD1 or TRBD2 (6 bases each). The length of the CDR3 is 14 residues. The germline V and J ends were trimmed by 2 bases and 6 bases, with 10 bases remaining between them. Germline CDR1 and CDR2: SGHTA and FQGTGA. The CDR3 DNA reads TGTGCCAGCAGCTTATTGGGGGGCGCCGGGGAGCTGTTTTTT. This gives the protein CASSLLGGAGELFF. The whole variable domain, filled in from reference TRBV7-3 and TRBJ2-2, reads GAGVSQTPSNKVTEKGKYVELRCDPISGHTALYWYRQSLGQGPEFLIYFQGTGAADDSGLPNDRFFAVRPEGSVSTLKIQRTERGDSAVYLCASSLLGGAGELFFGEGSRLTVL.

This clonotype has a count of ten or more. The chain uses TRBV10-1 and TRBJ2-5; D is perhaps TRBD2 (6 bases). Trimming took off 10 bases at V and 7 bases at J, with 19 bases between the two ends. Per germline, CDR1 WNHNN and CDR2 SYGVQD (reference sequence). The CDR3 loop spans 13 amino acids. Here the CDR3 reads CAIPPAGYRTQYF. The CDR3 bases are TGCGCCATTCCCCCAGCGGGCTATCGGACCCAGTACTTC.

This clonotype was recorded at least ten times. The chain uses TRBV18 and TRBJ2-5, with D perhaps given as TRBD1 or TRBD2 (5 bases each). Germline assignment: CDR1 KGHSH and CDR2 LQKENI. This CDR3 spans 14 amino acids. The V end lost 5 bases, the J end lost 7 bases, and 17 bases lay between the germline ends. The CDR3 nucleotides read TGTGCCAGCTCAGCCTTCGGGGCCACGGGGACCCAGTACTTC. Translation gives CASSAFGATGTQYF.

The chain carries TRBV28 and TRBJ2-7; D possibly uses TRBD1 or TRBD2 (6 bases each). V was shortened by 4 bases and J by 5 bases, with 15 bases between the two germline ends. The CDR3 runs to 14 residues. In germline, CDR1 is MDHEN, CDR2 SYDVKM. The CDR3 loop reads CASSSGGGHHEQYF. CDR3 nucleotides: TGTGCCAGCAGTTCAGGAGGGGGACACCACGAGCAGTACTTC. The full variable domain, its missing parts supplied by reference TRBV28 and TRBJ2-7, is DVKVTQSSRYLVKRTGEKVFLECVQDMDHENMFWYRQDPGLGLRLIYFSYDVKMKEKGDIPEGYSVSREKKERFSLILESASTNQTSMYLCASSSGGGHHEQYFGPGTRLTVT.

This sequence joins TRBV14 and TRBJ2-5, with no clear D. Germline lookup yields CDR1 SGHDN and CDR2 FVKESK. The CDR3 is 14 residues long. V lost 0 bases, J lost 4 bases, and 9 bases lay in between. In DNA, the CDR3 is TGTGCCAGCAGCCAAGAAGGGAATACAGAGACCCAGTACTTC. This encodes CASSQEGNTETQYF. The variable domain in full, with the rest retrieved from reference TRBV14 and TRBJ2-5, is EAGVTQFPSHSVIEKGQTVTLRCDPISGHDNLYWYRRVMGKEIKFLLHFVKESKQDESGMPNNRFLAERTGGTYSTLKVQPAELEDSGVYFCASSQEGNTETQYFGPGTRLLVL.

This chain joins TRBV20-1 and TRBJ2-3; 8 positions match TRBD2. The CDR3 has 16 amino acids. Trimming took 2 bases from V and 4 from J; bases not matched to a gene: 11. CDR1 DFQATT and CDR2 SNEGSKA come from the germline V gene (reference sequence). The chain's CDR3 is CSARIPHGRAPDTQYF. The CDR3 bases are TGCAGTGCTAGAATCCCACACGGGAGGGCCCCAGATACGCAGTATTTT.

This clonotype was observed at least ten times. This could be a read error, since a much larger clone is one nucleotide away. The V call is TRBV14, the J call TRBJ1-6; D is undetermined. From germline, CDR1 is SGHDN and CDR2 FVKESK. V was pared by 3 bases and J by 6 bases, with 9 bases between. The CDR3 covers 14 residues. The CDR3 bases are TGTGCCAGCAGCCAGCAGAACTTTAATTCACCCCTCCACTTT. Translation gives CASSQQNFNSPLHF.

As concerns this clonotype: Germline and junction disagree at one end, which may indicate a read error. This chain uses TRBV4-1 with TRBJ2-3; a possible D gene is TRBD1 (5 bases). The length of the CDR3 is 15 residues. The V gene's germline CDR1 is MGHRA and CDR2 YSYEKL. Here the CDR3 DNA reads TGCGCCAGCAGCCAACAGGGTTTTCGCACAGATAAGCAGTATTTT. The encoded protein is CASSQQGFRTDKQYF.

Ten or more counts support this clonotype. The chain has TRBV5-1 and TRBJ2-3; 15 positions agree with TRBD2. The CDR3 totals 18 residues. Germline-derived CDR1 and CDR2 are SGHRS and YFSETQ. V lost 6 bases and J lost 4; bases outside the gene matches: 12. The DNA for the CDR3 is TGCGCCAGCAAGGGGACTAGCGGGGGGCGCACTGGGTCAGATACGCAGTATTTT. Amino acid sequence: CASKGTSGGRTGSDTQYF.

This clonotype was observed at least ten times. The chain uses TRBV10-1 and TRBJ2-5; weak D call: TRBD2 (6 bases). The germline V and J ends were trimmed by 0 bases and 2 bases, with 7 bases remaining between them. The CDR3 contains 14 residues. CDR1 WNHNN and CDR2 SYGVQD come from the germline V gene (reference sequence). The CDR3 region is CASSESGGQETQYF. CDR3 coding DNA: TGCGCCAGCAGTGAGTCAGGAGGGCAAGAGACCCAGTACTTC.

The chain uses TRBV7-8 and TRBJ2-7; possibly TRBD1 for D (5 bases). Germline CDR1 reads SGHVS; CDR2 reads FQNEAQ. Between the trimmed V and J ends, which lost 2 bases and 0 bases, there was a span of 8 bases. The CDR3 is made up of 14 amino acids. Here the CDR3 reads CASSLQGSSYEQYV. Here the CDR3 DNA reads TGTGCCAGCAGCTTACAGGGAAGCTCCTACGAGCAGTACGTC.

The chain employs TRBV20-1 and TRBJ2-1; tentative D call: TRBD2 (6 bases). The V end was cut by 5 bases, the J end by 9 bases, with 11 bases between. The CDR3 consists of 11 residues. The germline V gene has CDR1 DFQATT and CDR2 SNEGSKA (reference sequence). CDR3 protein: CSARLELEQFF. CDR3 DNA: TGCAGTGCTCGACTAGAGCTTGAGCAGTTCTTC.